This TCR beta chain was identified during a study of T-cell reconstitution after alpha-beta-depleted transplantation in children. TCRbeta library preparation incorporated unique molecular identifiers. One entry per CDR3 protein, called by TCRdb with MiXCR from the PCR reads. This sample has approximately 500,000 distinct CDR3 sequences; about a quarter occur once, and the top ten carry 35% to 40%. J lost 5 bases, V lost 0 bases, and 9 bases had no gene match. CDR1 LGHNA and CDR2 YNFKEQ come from the germline V gene. The CDR3 runs 17 residues. The clonotype originates from a boy under two years old with Wiskott-Aldrich syndrome, due to receive a stem cell transplant. The specimen was PBMCs, collected before TCRalphabeta/CD19-depleted stem cell transplant. This rearrangement joins TRBV4-2 to TRBJ2-3, with TRBD2 matching 9 bases. The CDR3 sequence is CASSQDLAGGPRDTQYF. The CDR3 region has the DNA TGTGCCAGCAGCCAAGACCTCGCGGGAGGGCCTAGAGATACGCAGTATTTT.